Described below is a single TCR beta chain sequence and its context. The antigen it recognizes is unknown. Base qualities are not at hand, and no much larger clone is one base apart. The CDR3 spans 15 residues, from the cysteine through the phenylalanine. Solely the CDR3 DNA is kept, with 45 bases framed from the first base. Trimming removed 1 base from V and 4 bases from J, leaving 12 bases between the germline ends. The germline V gene sets CDR1 to SGHTA and CDR2 to FQGNSA. Libraries were constructed by the immunoSEQ multiplex PCR assay. Each sample was run at survey resolution as two replicates of approximately 200 ng apiece, for a total of around 400 ng of DNA. Using multiplex PCR primers aimed at V and J genes, the hsTCRB kit picked up rearranged TCRB sequences in genomic DNA. To amplify the CDR3 region, the first PCR ran for around 30 cycles with the QIAGEN Multiplex PCR Kit. Sample barcodes and Illumina adapters were added to each replicate in an 8-cycle second PCR. Quantification of the pooled libraries was done with a QuantStudio 6 and the KAPA library quantification kit. About 15 pM of pooled libraries was sequenced on an Illumina MiSeq using 156-cycle single-end reads and a 15-cycle index read. From the authors' description of their analysis: VDJdb annotation flagged less than 2% of fewer than 200,000 unique clonotypes as previously reported viral-epitope-specific. Raw reads were processed into normalized, annotated TCRB repertoires with the immunoSEQ Data Assistant and immunoSEQ Analyzer. Clonotypes were analyzed with the immunarch R package version 0.6.5 and BioAnalyzer. Every repertoire was downsampled to the clone count of the smallest repertoire before richness was estimated. Clonotypes were sorted into expanded, contracted or novel categories with Fisher's exact tests, where novel meant the clonotype had zero frequency before treatment. Significantly changed CDR3 beta sequences were clustered with GLIPH2 at simulation_depth=1000 and kmer_min_depth=3, and CDR3s shorter than five residues were left out. TCRdb carries this immuneACCESS record with in-frame sequences only. Its versions omit some clonotypes, under half of them owing to an unresolved V gene in the studies checked, with the rest unexplained. V, J and clone size are those of that table, while D and trimming were read from the DNA. For this sample the table gives 6,000 or so clones, of which about 80% were detected only once. About 9.7% of the sample lies in the top ten.

The data were taken from a study of hypomethylating agent response in myelodysplastic syndrome (dated by TCRdb to the early 2020s). Broadly, across the study: The hypomethylating agent given was azacitidine in 8 of 11 patients and decitabine in 3 of 11 patients. The cohort included several male and 2 female myelodysplastic syndrome patients. A mean patient age of about 70 +/- 6 years was recorded, and a diploid cytogenetic profile was observed most commonly. The mutation found most frequently was TET2, which appeared in about 45% of the 11 patients. Complete response or hematologic improvement was achieved by six patients, and about 5 patients were classified as non-responders. Response was defined as complete response or hematologic improvement, and any patient who met neither criterion was considered a non-responder. General conclusions and limits of the study: Only roughly 11 patients were analyzed, so the cohort was small. Age matching of healthy control donors to MDS patients was not performed, and the MDS versus healthy comparison could have been impacted by this lack of age matching. Novel clonotypes were found to emerge more often in responders, whereas more contracted clonotypes were observed in non-responders after treatment. A possible recognition of novel MDS antigens by the shared GLIPH2 clusters was not confirmed and needs experimental validation. After treatment with a hypomethylating agent, no significant changes in richness, rarefaction diversity or clonality were seen, whether all patients were considered together or each response group separately.

T-cell subsets were not sorted, so the analysis was performed on bulk bone marrow. Bone marrow from some 10 myelodysplastic syndrome patients was immunosequenced for TCR beta CDR3 regions before and after hypomethylating agent therapy. For longitudinal repertoire tracking, a baseline bone marrow plus two to three bone marrows at different post-treatment timepoints were contributed by each patient. Genomic DNA was isolated from whole bone marrow, and DNA quality was assessed with TapeStation, NanoDrop OneC and PicoGreen assays. The TCR originated in a human donor with myelodysplastic syndrome. Material: bone marrow, obtained before or after starting hypomethylating agent treatment for myelodysplastic syndrome (not recorded which). The sequence joins TRBV7-2 to TRBJ2-3, and perhaps TRBD2 as D gene, on 5 matching bases. At the DNA level, the sequence is TGTGCCAGCAGCTTAGACACTAGTTTTTCAGATACGCAGTATTTT. It specifies CASSLDTSFSDTQYF.